This T cell receptor beta chain was captured in a study of OX40 agonist ivuxolimab in advanced cancers. Study-level information: Intravenous ivuxolimab at 0.01 to 10 mg/kg was given to patients every 2 weeks. Partial responses were achieved by three patients, one with hepatocellular carcinoma and two with cutaneous melanoma.

This CDR3 has 13 amino acids. CDR1 is KGHSH and CDR2 is LQKENI in the germline V gene. Trimming stripped 6 bases from V and 1 base from J, with 9 bases between. General observations from the study: The authors also found low normalized T-cell clonal expansion in some nonresponders.

Here immunoSEQ multiplex PCR was the method, and the copy in TCRdb shows in-frame clones only, minus some. The table lists about 76,000 clones, approximately 87% of them singletons. To note about this clone: The antigen is unknown.

Enrollment shut out patients with autoimmune disease history or systemic immunosuppression. The clonotype originates from an adult with an advanced solid tumor such as melanoma, head and neck, liver or kidney cancer. This sequence joins TRBV18 and TRBJ1-1, with D tentatively TRBD1 (6 bases). This sample comprised CD4+ or CD8+ T cells sorted from blood, obtained in a trial of the OX40 agonist ivuxolimab. The CDR3 here is CASSRQANTEAFF. For the CDR3, the DNA is TGTGCCAGCTCTAGACAGGCGAACACTGAAGCTTTCTTT.